The T cell receptor beta chain under discussion was sequenced for a study of CD8 T cells in ankylosing spondylitis. TCRdb fed the 5' RACE reads into MiXCR, producing one record per CDR3 protein. Of about 160,000 distinct CDR3 sequences listed, approximately 9% are singletons. Findings of the study overall: From matched ankylosing spondylitis synovial fluid, disease-linked clones were reportedly recovered at significantly enriched levels. Several highly homologous variants made up a TCR beta motif that seemed to typify ankylosing spondylitis blood. Disease-linked clones were CD8+ and relatively rare in peripheral blood. In reactive arthritis synovial fluid and blood, some motif variants had been reported before.

As for this clonotype: Its specificity is not known.

The CDR3 consists of 15 residues. In germline, CDR1 is SGDLS, CDR2 YYNGEE. Deletions cut 0 bases from V and 5 bases from J, with 13 bases between. This clonotype was obtained from a female donor with ankylosing spondylitis or in good health (not recorded which). V and J are TRBV9 and TRBJ2-3; possibly TRBD2 for D (6 bases). Input material: blood, either unsorted or a sorted T cell fraction (not recorded which). CDR3 bases: TGTGCCAGCAGCGTAGAAGGCGGGACTGGAGATACGCAGTATTTT. Translated: CASSVEGGTGDTQYF.